These 26 T cell receptor beta chains originate from one sample sequenced in a study of T cell responses to AZD1222 COVID-19 vaccine. Assay: immunoSEQ multiplex PCR; the TCRdb copy retains only in-frame clones and omits some. The sample records roughly 100,000 clones, 88% being singletons. The sequencing used peripheral blood, collected on day 0 of AZD1222 vaccination. These receptor sequences come from an adult in good health.

This chain uses TRBV7-6 with TRBJ2-1; tentative D call: TRBD1 (6 bases). The CDR3 is made up of 16 amino acids. Germline CDR1 and CDR2: SGHVS and FNYEAQ. V lost 1 base and J 4 bases, leaving 14 bases between the germline ends. The CDR3 here is CASSLVGTSIYNEQFF. The DNA for the CDR3 is TGTGCCAGCAGCTTAGTGGGGACAAGTATTTACAATGAGCAGTTCTTC.

The chain uses TRBV7-2 and TRBJ1-5, with 7 bases matching TRBD1. This CDR3 comprises 14 residues. Germline lookup yields CDR1 SGHTA and CDR2 FQGNSA. Trimming removed 4 bases from V and 7 bases from J; junction bases left unmatched: 7. CDR3 DNA sequence: TGTGCCAGCAGCTCAGACAGGGTTGGGCAGCCCCAGCATTTT. Translation: CASSSDRVGQPQHF.

The chain carries TRBV27 and TRBJ2-5, with D uncertain. This CDR3 is built from 13 residues. Germline V gene sequence: CDR1 MNHEY, CDR2 SMNVEV (reference sequence). Deletions cut 0 bases from V and 5 bases from J, with 7 bases between. The CDR3 coding sequence is TGTGCCAGCAGTTTATCGCAGTGGGAGACCCAGTACTTC. Translating it yields CASSLSQWETQYF.

The genes are TRBV5-1 and TRBJ2-3, with D unclear. In germline, CDR1 is SGHRS, CDR2 YFSETQ. The CDR3 is 13 amino acids. V lost 7 bases and J lost 3, with 12 bases in between. The CDR3 reads CASALGPTDTQYF. In DNA, the CDR3 is TGCGCCAGCGCGCTAGGGCCAACAGATACGCAGTATTTT.

The V call is TRBV11-2, the J call TRBJ1-4, with D tentatively TRBD1 (5 bases). The length of the CDR3 is 14 residues. Looked up from germline, CDR1 is SGHAT and CDR2 is FQNNGV. Trimming shortened V by 5 bases and J by 3 bases, and 10 bases separated the two germline ends. The CDR3 DNA reads as TGTGCCAGCAGCCACGGGACCGCTAATGAAAAACTGTTTTTT. It yields the protein CASSHGTANEKLFF.

The chain has TRBV3-1 (or the pseudogene TRBV3-2) and TRBJ2-3, with D maybe TRBD1 (6 bases). This CDR3 comprises 15 residues. The V gene lost 1 base and the J gene lost 6 bases, with 14 bases spanning the gap. Germline CDR1 is LGHDT and CDR2 is YNNKEL (reference sequence). CDR3 amino acids: CASSQAGLGGDTQYF. The DNA of the CDR3 is TGTGCCAGCAGCCAAGCGGGGCTTGGGGGCGATACGCAGTATTTT.

This clone occurred once. This chain uses TRBV19 with TRBJ1-5; the match to TRBD1 covers 8 bases. V lost 7 bases to trimming and J lost 5 bases; unmatched junction nucleotides: 4. Per the germline V gene, CDR1 is LNHDA and CDR2 is SQIVND (reference sequence). The CDR3 covers 13 residues. CDR3 protein: CASKGQGDQPQHF. The CDR3 DNA follows: TGTGCCAGTAAAGGACAGGGTGATCAGCCCCAGCATTTT.

V usage is TRBV14 and J usage is TRBJ2-5; TRBD1 or TRBD2 may be the D gene (5 bases each). The CDR3 is made up of 12 amino acids. Trimming removed 4 bases from V and 5 bases from J, with 8 bases in between. The germline V gene encodes CDR1 SGHDN and CDR2 FVKESK. CDR3 sequence reads: CASSPGPETQYF. DNA of the CDR3: TGTGCCAGCAGCCCGGGGCCGGAGACCCAGTACTTC. Full variable domain (missing parts from reference TRBV14 and TRBJ2-5): EAGVTQFPSHSVIEKGQTVTLRCDPISGHDNLYWYRRVMGKEIKFLLHFVKESKQDESGMPNNRFLAERTGGTYSTLKVQPAELEDSGVYFCASSPGPETQYFGPGTRLLVL.

The chain carries TRBV4-2 and TRBJ2-2; D is unresolved. CDR1 and CDR2 (germline): LGHNA, YNFKEQ. V was trimmed by 0 bases and J by 7 bases, leaving 9 bases between them. The CDR3 is 14 residues long. The CDR3 DNA reads TGTGCCAGCAGCCAAGACAATTGGGGCGGGGAGCTGTTTTTT. It specifies CASSQDNWGGELFF.

This clone was counted a single time. The chain couples TRBV6-5 to TRBJ1-3; D call uncertain. The CDR3 sequence is 14 residues long. CDR1 MNHEY and CDR2 SVGAGI come from the germline V gene. V was clipped by 11 bases and J by 4 bases, with 18 bases between them. This CDR3 reads CACLRWGAGNTIYF. Here the CDR3 DNA reads TGTGCCTGCTTGAGGTGGGGAGCGGGAAACACCATATATTTT.

This clone was recorded once. V is TRBV4-1 and J is TRBJ2-1, with D possibly being TRBD2 (5 bases). The CDR3 is made up of 17 amino acids. Trimming stripped 1 base from V and 0 bases from J, with 13 bases between. Germline loops: CDR1 MGHRA, CDR2 YSYEKL. CDR3 nucleotides: TGCGCCAGCAGCCAAGGGATCCGGGAACTCTCCTACAATGAGCAGTTCTTC. Translated: CASSQGIRELSYNEQFF.

This chain connects TRBV28 to TRBJ2-3, with D tentatively TRBD2 (5 bases). Trimming stripped 4 bases from V and 9 bases from J, with 8 bases between. The CDR3 is 11 residues long. CDR1 MDHEN and CDR2 SYDVKM come from the germline V gene. The CDR3 DNA sequence: TGTGCCAGCAGTTCTAGCAGGACGCAGTATTTT. This translates into CASSSSRTQYF.

V usage is TRBV7-9 and J usage is TRBJ2-7, with 9 bases aligning to TRBD2. The CDR3 is made up of 14 amino acids. V was clipped by 7 bases and J by 7 bases; unmatched bases: 11. CDR1 SEHNR and CDR2 FQNEAQ come from the germline V gene (reference sequence). The CDR3 DNA follows: TGTGCCAGCACCGAAGCGGGGGGCTCGGGGGAGCAGTACTTC. Its translation is CASTEAGGSGEQYF.

The V call is TRBV24-1, the J call TRBJ2-1; the D gene is possibly TRBD1 (5 bases). V lost 1 base and J 6 bases, leaving 12 bases between the germline ends. CDR3 length: 15 amino acids. Germline lookup yields CDR1 KGHDR and CDR2 SFDVKD. DNA for the CDR3: TGTGCCACCAGTGATTTACAAGGGGTGGGCAATGAGCAGTTCTTC. Residues: CATSDLQGVGNEQFF.

V gene TRBV19 combines with J gene TRBJ1-3; no definite D call. Germline V gene sequence: CDR1 LNHDA, CDR2 SQIVND (reference sequence). V lost 5 bases, J lost 11 bases, and 10 bases lay in between. This CDR3 is built from 11 residues. In nucleotides, the CDR3 is TGTGCCAGTAGTTCCGCGCTTGCCATATATTTT. Residues: CASSSALAIYF.

This chain uses TRBV5-4 with TRBJ2-7, with D perhaps matching TRBD2 (6 bases). Germline-derived CDR1 and CDR2 are SGHNT and YYREEE (reference sequence). Trimming shortened V by 7 bases and J by 4 bases, and 21 bases separated the two germline ends. The CDR3 has 15 residues. Here the CDR3 reads CASSPPGGTSYEQYF. CDR3 nucleotide sequence: TGTGCCAGCTCCCCCCCGGGCGGGACTTCTTACGAGCAGTACTTC.

This sequence joins TRBV11-2 and TRBJ2-2; no clear D. The CDR3 is 14 residues long. Germline CDR1 is SGHAT and CDR2 is FQNNGV. The V gene lost 3 bases and the J gene lost 1 base, with 6 bases spanning the gap. CDR3 in DNA: TGTGCCAGCAGCTTCCTTTTGAACACCGGGGAGCTGTTTTTT. This codes for CASSFLLNTGELFF. Full variable domain (outside the CDR3, taken from reference TRBV11-2 and TRBJ2-2): EAGVAQSPRYKIIEKRQSVAFWCNPISGHATLYWYQQILGQGPKLLIQFQNNGVVDDSQLPKDRFSAERLKGVDSTLKIQPAKLEDSAVYLCASSFLLNTGELFFGEGSRLTVL.

Remarks on this clone: Compared with germline, one end of the junction differs, possibly owing to a read error. The gene calls are TRBV12-5 and TRBJ1-1; no reliable D call. Germline CDR1 and CDR2: LGHNT and FRNRAP. There are 12 residues in the CDR3. This chain's CDR3 is CASGLPPAGTLF. As DNA, the CDR3 is TGTGCTAGTGGTCTTCCCCCGGCCGGCACTCTCTTT.

This chain uses TRBV19 with TRBJ1-3, with D unclear. Germline lookup yields CDR1 LNHDA and CDR2 SQIVND (reference sequence). V gave up 5 bases and J gave up 0 bases, with 8 bases separating them. The CDR3 totals 14 residues. In nucleotides, the CDR3 is TGTGCCAGTAGTGAGAACGGCTCTGGAAACACCATATATTTT. It yields the protein CASSENGSGNTIYF.

This clone occurred a few times. The CDR3 is CAISVQGDSEAFF. The CDR3 DNA follows: TGTGCCATCAGTGTTCAGGGGGACTCTGAAGCTTTCTTT. The chain links TRBV10-3 to TRBJ1-1; 7 bases match TRBD1. Looked up from germline, CDR1 is ENHRY and CDR2 is SYGVKD. V was clipped by 4 bases and J by 6 bases; unmatched bases: 5. The CDR3 covers 13 residues.

The V and J genes are TRBV2 and TRBJ1-2; 7 bases fit TRBD1. The germline CDR1 and CDR2 sequences are SNHLY and FYNNEI. Germline trimming cut 10 bases from V and 4 bases from J; bases unmatched to any gene: 9. This CDR3 comprises 13 residues. The CDR3 DNA reads TGTGCCACCCGTGGGGACAGCAGCTATGGCTACACCTTC. Amino acids: CATRGDSSYGYTF.

The J gene is TRBJ1-4, the V gene TRBV7-6; D gene unclear. Trimming cost V 4 bases and J 8 bases, with 14 bases left between them. The CDR3 sequence is 14 residues long. Germline CDR1 SGHVS, CDR2 FNYEAQ. Here the CDR3 reads CASSSTSAGEKLFF. The DNA for the CDR3 is TGTGCCAGCAGCTCGACCTCGGCGGGGGAAAAACTGTTTTTT.

The CDR3 protein is CASSLTGYGYTF. The CDR3 coding sequence is TGTGCCAGCAGTTTAACAGGGTATGGCTACACCTTC. The rearrangement uses TRBV6-2 or TRBV6-3 and TRBJ1-2; TRBD1 is a possible D gene (6 bases). The ends were cut back, 4 bases at V and 5 bases at J, with 8 bases in the middle. Germline assignment: CDR1 MNHEY and CDR2 SVGEGT. The CDR3 extends over 12 amino acids.

V gene TRBV19 combines with J gene TRBJ1-6; D is ambiguous. With 2 bases removed from V and 7 bases from J, the gap between germline ends came to 9 bases. The CDR3 is 14 residues long. The germline gives CDR1 LNHDA, CDR2 SQIVND (reference sequence). CDR3: CASSIKVMNSPLHF. DNA for the CDR3: TGTGCCAGTAGTATAAAAGTGATGAATTCACCCCTCCACTTT.

V gene TRBV10-3 combines with J gene TRBJ2-1; D may be TRBD2 (5 bases). Trimming took 9 bases from V and 4 from J, leaving 22 bases between them. CDR1 is ENHRY, CDR2 SYGVKD, per germline. The CDR3 length is 16 residues. The CDR3, as DNA: TGTGCCATAAGCCCTCCCGGGATTGGCCTTTACAATGAGCAGTTCTTC. The encoded protein is CAISPPGIGLYNEQFF.

V gene TRBV21-1 combines with J gene TRBJ2-5; no check of the table's D call, TRBD1, against the DNA was made. TRBV21-1 represents a pseudogene. There are 14 residues in the CDR3. CDR3 bases: TGTGCCAGCAGCAAAGCAGGACACCAAAGGGCCCAGTACTTC. Its protein is CASSKAGHQRAQYF.